The clone carrying this TCR beta chain was detected once. This sample is drawn from a study of control samples from healthy donors and cancer patients. With 8 bases removed from V and 4 bases from J, the gap between germline ends came to 11 bases. The CDR3 spans 12 residues. Germline CDR1 SGHRS, CDR2 YFSETQ. Clones were sequenced by immunoSEQ multiplex PCR, and TCRdb holds only the in-frame ones, with some missing. The sample consists of about 140,000 clones, less than 95% of them appearing once. Sequenced sample: blood. The TCR sequence derives from a man between 18 and 29 years old in good health. V gene TRBV5-1 combines with J gene TRBJ2-3; no clear D gene. Here the CDR3 DNA reads TGCGCCAGTTCTCCGCAGTCAGATACGCAGTATTTT. As protein: CASSPQSDTQYF. Full variable domain (rest looked up from reference TRBV5-1 and TRBJ2-3): KAGVTQTPRYLIKTRGQQVTLSCSPISGHRSVSWYQQTPGQGLQFLFEYFSETQRNKGNFPGRFSGRQFSNSRSEMNVSTLELGDSALYLCASSPQSDTQYFGPGTRLTVL.